The rows below give T cell receptor beta chains drawn from one sample of a study of T cell repertoires in cytomegalovirus infection. No antigen is known for these receptors. TCRdb passed the reads through MiXCR, listing each CDR3 protein once. The table includes 700,000 to 850,000 distinct CDR3 sequences, 32% detected once. Sample: cultured CD8+ T cells from PBMCs, taken from culture after CMV antigen stimulation. The receptors derive from a human donor in good health (CMV status not recorded). Some clones in this sample may be carry-over from other donors' samples. Both conserved end residues are part of each CDR3. Fields, in order: V gene, CDR3 length, J gene, D gene, CDR3 protein. A D gene is named only where the DNA matches it firmly.

v_call: TRBV6-5; cdr3_length: 16; j_call: TRBJ2-2; d_call: TRBD1; cdr3_aa: CASSYSDREHTGELFF
v_call: TRBV6-2/TRBV6-3; cdr3_length: 14; j_call: TRBJ1-5; d_call: .; cdr3_aa: CATGGLNSNQPQHF
v_call: TRBV5-6; cdr3_length: 11; j_call: TRBJ1-1; d_call: .; cdr3_aa: CASQVNTEAFF
v_call: TRBV19; cdr3_length: 16; j_call: TRBJ2-2; d_call: TRBD1; cdr3_aa: CASRSLDRDPTGELFF
v_call: TRBV5-4; cdr3_length: 13; j_call: TRBJ2-5; d_call: TRBD2; cdr3_aa: CASSAGAQETQYF
v_call: TRBV27; cdr3_length: 13; j_call: TRBJ1-2; d_call: TRBD1; cdr3_aa: CASSISGGGGYTF
v_call: TRBV27; cdr3_length: 15; j_call: TRBJ2-4; d_call: .; cdr3_aa: CASLQDLNAKNIQYF
v_call: TRBV7-6; cdr3_length: 16; j_call: TRBJ2-5; d_call: TRBD1; cdr3_aa: CASSLPRDSNQETQYF
v_call: TRBV7-6; cdr3_length: 15; j_call: TRBJ1-1; d_call: .; cdr3_aa: CASSLGSGANTEAFF
v_call: TRBV12-3/TRBV12-4; cdr3_length: 14; j_call: TRBJ2-2; d_call: TRBD2; cdr3_aa: CASSLSGITGELFF
v_call: TRBV5-1; cdr3_length: 15; j_call: TRBJ2-7; d_call: TRBD1; cdr3_aa: CASSPIRTGGYEQYF
v_call: TRBV7-9; cdr3_length: 18; j_call: TRBJ2-1; d_call: TRBD1; cdr3_aa: CASSLGPTGGLPFNEQFF
v_call: TRBV5-4; cdr3_length: 14; j_call: TRBJ2-1; d_call: TRBD1; cdr3_aa: CASSFGQGHNEQFF
v_call: TRBV7-8; cdr3_length: 13; j_call: TRBJ1-2; d_call: .; cdr3_aa: CASSLEGFYGYTF
v_call: TRBV6-1; cdr3_length: 14; j_call: TRBJ2-2; d_call: .; cdr3_aa: CASSLFEVTGELFF
v_call: TRBV6-5; cdr3_length: 18; j_call: TRBJ2-7; d_call: .; cdr3_aa: CASSYSGQGTPWSVEQYF
v_call: TRBV6-2/TRBV6-3; cdr3_length: 15; j_call: TRBJ2-2; d_call: .; cdr3_aa: CASSFTPGPTGELFF
v_call: TRBV7-3; cdr3_length: 19; j_call: TRBJ2-2; d_call: .; cdr3_aa: CASSSESGQGRVGTGELFF
v_call: TRBV20-1; cdr3_length: 16; j_call: TRBJ2-1; d_call: TRBD2; cdr3_aa: CSATPGAGVSYNEQFF
v_call: TRBV7-3; cdr3_length: 15; j_call: TRBJ2-5; d_call: TRBD2; cdr3_aa: CASSTGTSGGETQYF
v_call: TRBV7-9; cdr3_length: 14; j_call: TRBJ1-2; d_call: .; cdr3_aa: CASSLFKEAYGYTF
v_call: TRBV6-6; cdr3_length: 13; j_call: TRBJ1-1; d_call: .; cdr3_aa: CASSYLAGTEAFF